The rows below give T cell receptor beta chains drawn from one sample of a study of CD8+ T cells in alopecia areata. Generated by immunoSEQ multiplex PCR, the TCRdb table keeps only in-frame clones and is missing some. The repertoire holds 95,000 to 100,000 clones, with approximately 63% as singletons. The sample here was CD8+ T cells sorted from blood, taken at approximately week 55, from a patient treated with tofacitinib. Source of these receptors: a human donor with alopecia areata. The CDR3 runs from the conserved cysteine through the conserved F or W. The D gene is left open where the match is weak. For some rows the clone size is stated as once, few or many, or as a class when expanded; others skip it.

j_gene,len,v_gene,d_gene,abundance,CDR3nt,CDR3aa
TRBJ2-7,16,TRBV7-9,TRBD1,.,TGTGCCAGCAGTTCACCCCGGGACAGGGTTACCTACGAGCAGTACTTC,CASSSPRDRVTYEQYF
TRBJ1-2,20,TRBV5-4,TRBD1,once,TGTGCCAGCAGCTTGCGTACAAACCCGACAGGGTTCTATCTGTACTATGGCTACACCTTC,CASSLRTNPTGFYLYYGYTF
TRBJ1-2,13,TRBV30,TRBD1,.,TGTGCCCGGCAGCATACAGGGGTCGATGGCTACACCTTC,CARQHTGVDGYTF
TRBJ2-5,13,TRBV29-1,.,.,TGCAGCGTTCCGAGCAGGGTTCGAGAGACCCAGTACTTC,CSVPSRVRETQYF
TRBJ1-2,13,TRBV2,.,.,TGTGCCAGCAGCCCCCCGGGAGGGTATGGCTACACCTTC,CASSPPGGYGYTF
TRBJ1-1,13,TRBV27,.,.,TGTGCCAGCAGTTTAAGGGGCGCCTCTGAAGCTTTCTTT,CASSLRGASEAFF
TRBJ1-2,13,TRBV27,.,.,TGTGCCAGCAGTGCATCAGTCTACTATGGCTACACCTTC,CASSASVYYGYTF
TRBJ1-2,17,TRBV7-4,.,.,TGTGCCAGCACTAACCCCTTATCGGGCGTCCTAAACCCCGGCTACACCTTC,CASTNPLSGVLNPGYTF
TRBJ1-5,13,TRBV19,.,.,TGTGCCAGTAGTACCACATCTGATCAGCCCCAGCATTTT,CASSTTSDQPQHF
TRBJ2-5,15,TRBV2,.,few,TGTGCCAGCAGTGAACGTCGGGCAGATCAAGAGACCCAGTACTTC,CASSERRADQETQYF
TRBJ2-1,11,TRBV29-1,.,.,TGCAGCGTTAGAAAAGACAATGAGCAGTTCTTC,CSVRKDNEQFF
TRBJ2-7,21,TRBV14,TRBD2,.,TGTGCCAGCAGCCAAGTTGGCTTCCCGCGTGGGGACTGGCGGGGGGTTTACGAGCAGTACTTC,CASSQVGFPRGDWRGVYEQYF
TRBJ1-1,12,TRBV10-2,.,.,TGCGCCAGCAGTGAGGGGGCCTCTGAAGCTTTCTTT,CASSEGASEAFF
TRBJ2-3,15,TRBV5-6,.,few,TGTGCCAGCAGCTTGGCAGGGGACGACACAGATACGCAGTATTTT,CASSLAGDDTDTQYF
TRBJ2-5,15,TRBV7-8,TRBD1,.,TGTGCCAGCAGCTCCGGGACAGGGGGCCTCCAGACCCAGTACTTC,CASSSGTGGLQTQYF
TRBJ2-4,14,TRBV23-1,.,few,TGCGCCAGCAGTACCTACAGGGCCAAAAACATTCAGTACTTC,CASSTYRAKNIQYF
TRBJ1-5,14,TRBV2,.,once,TGTGCCAGCAGTGGACAGGAAAACAATCAGCCCCAGCATTTT,CASSGQENNQPQHF
TRBJ1-5,15,TRBV5-1,TRBD1,.,TGCGCCAGCAGCCCGGGGACAGGGGGCGATCAGCCCCAGCATTTT,CASSPGTGGDQPQHF
TRBJ2-3,15,TRBV9,.,.,TGTGCCAGCAGCGTAGTACCGGGAAGCACAGATACGCAGTATTTT,CASSVVPGSTDTQYF
TRBJ2-7,12,TRBV30,.,once,TGTGCCTGGACAGGGGATACCTACGAGCAGTACTTC,CAWTGDTYEQYF
TRBJ2-3,19,TRBV13,TRBD2,few,TGTGCCAGCAGCCGACCAGGGACTAGCGGGGACATAGAAGCAGATACGCAGTATTTT,CASSRPGTSGDIEADTQYF
TRBJ1-5,13,TRBV7-8,TRBD1,.,TGTGCCAGCAGCAAGGGGGCTGGCCAGCCCCAGCATTTT,CASSKGAGQPQHF
TRBJ2-7,12,TRBV6-6,.,.,TGTGCCAGCGGATTTTCCGAGTACGAGCAGTACTTC,CASGFSEYEQYF
TRBJ2-1,12,TRBV2,TRBD1,few,TGTGCCGTTCGACAGGGCTCTAATGAGCAGTTCTTC,CAVRQGSNEQFF
TRBJ2-2,15,TRBV7-3,.,.,TGTGCCAGCAGCCCAGGGGTGCCGGGGACCGGGGAGCTGTTTTTT,CASSPGVPGTGELFF
TRBJ2-1,13,TRBV15,.,.,TGTGCCACCAGCAGGGGAGGGGGGAATGAGCAGTTCTTC,CATSRGGGNEQFF
TRBJ1-1,14,TRBV19,.,.,TGTGCCAGTAGTTTAGGCCGAAGCAGGACTGAAGCTTTCTTT,CASSLGRSRTEAFF
TRBJ2-1,13,TRBV7-9,.,.,TGTGCCAGCAGCCCACGCTGGGGGGATGAGCAGTTCTTC,CASSPRWGDEQFF
TRBJ2-1,15,TRBV27,.,.,TGTGCCAGCAGTTCAGGAACGGGGAGTCTCGATGAGCAGTTCTTC,CASSSGTGSLDEQFF
TRBJ1-5,14,TRBV7-9,.,.,TGTGCCAGCAGCTTACAAGAAAGCAATCAGCCCCAGCATTTT,CASSLQESNQPQHF
TRBJ2-5,16,TRBV7-9,TRBD2,.,TGTGCCAGCAGTACTCCGGGACTAGCGGGGAGTGAGACCCAGTACTTC,CASSTPGLAGSETQYF
TRBJ2-7,13,TRBV7-9,.,.,TGTGCCAGCAGCTATAGGACAGCCTACGAGCAGTACTTC,CASSYRTAYEQYF
TRBJ1-5,13,TRBV6-6,.,.,TGTGCCACCTCAGTTGGTGGGAATCAGCCCCAGCATTTT,CATSVGGNQPQHF